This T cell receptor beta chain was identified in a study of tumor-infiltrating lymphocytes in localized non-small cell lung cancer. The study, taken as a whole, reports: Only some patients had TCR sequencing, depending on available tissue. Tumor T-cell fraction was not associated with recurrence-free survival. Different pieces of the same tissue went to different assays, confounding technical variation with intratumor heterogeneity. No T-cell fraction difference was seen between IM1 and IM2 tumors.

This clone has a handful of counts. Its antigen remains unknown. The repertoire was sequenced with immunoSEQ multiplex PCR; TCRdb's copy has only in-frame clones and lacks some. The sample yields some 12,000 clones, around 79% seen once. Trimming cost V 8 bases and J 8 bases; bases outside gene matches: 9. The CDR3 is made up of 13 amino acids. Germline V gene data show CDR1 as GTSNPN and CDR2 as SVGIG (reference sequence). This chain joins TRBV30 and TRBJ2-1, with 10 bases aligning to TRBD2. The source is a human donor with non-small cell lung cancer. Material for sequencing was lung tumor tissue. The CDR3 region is CARSGRVTDEQFF. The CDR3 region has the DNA TGTGCCAGAAGCGGGAGGGTCACCGATGAGCAGTTCTTC.